The table lists the clone carrying this T cell receptor (beta chain) with many counts. The antigen remains undetermined. This sample is part of a study of response to subunit inactivated influenza vaccine. With V trimmed by 3 bases and J by 8 bases, 9 bases remained unmatched. CDR3 length: 15 amino acids. One entry per CDR3 protein results from TCRdb running MiXCR on the RT-PCR reads. This table has 600,000 to 850,000 distinct CDR3 sequences, less than 15% appearing once. General study findings and limits: Few additional T cells are recruited per seasonal influenza vaccination, authors suggested.

This material consisted of PBMCs from blood, taken around two weeks before vaccination. This chain uses TRBV12-3 or TRBV12-4 with TRBJ2-2; 7 bases are shared with TRBD1. The receptor was derived from a man aged 50-60 years who received an inactivated influenza vaccine. CDR3 coding DNA: TGTGCCAGCAGTTTGGGACAGCCCGGTGTTGGGGAGCTGTTTTTT. It encodes CASSLGQPGVGELFF.